This T cell receptor (beta chain) came from a study of chemoradiotherapy in HPV16-positive cancers. At the level of the study: Candidate HPV-specific T-cell clones and common TCR motifs came from functional assays in two HPV16-positive patients. Study-level results: HPV-specific T cells were functionally defined from only two HPV16-positive patients. Candidate HPV-specific clones and E7-related TCR motifs grew in tumor during treatment.

In the case of this clone: Its antigen remains unknown.

Profiled with immunoSEQ multiplex PCR; TCRdb holds only in-frame clones, not every one. The sample consists of 25,000 to 35,000 clones, 91% of them appearing once. Deletions cut 3 bases from V and 6 bases from J, with 9 bases between. CDR3 length: 12 amino acids. Germline CDR1 and CDR2: MGHRA and YSYEKL. This TCR derives from a human donor with HPV-associated anogenital cancer. The chain combines TRBV4-1 with TRBJ2-7; the D gene is possibly TRBD2 (5 bases). Sample: blood, taken from a patient who underwent chemoradiotherapy. Written as DNA, the CDR3 is TGCGCCAGCAGCCACGGCCGGGGCGAGCAGTACTTC. This encodes CASSHGRGEQYF.